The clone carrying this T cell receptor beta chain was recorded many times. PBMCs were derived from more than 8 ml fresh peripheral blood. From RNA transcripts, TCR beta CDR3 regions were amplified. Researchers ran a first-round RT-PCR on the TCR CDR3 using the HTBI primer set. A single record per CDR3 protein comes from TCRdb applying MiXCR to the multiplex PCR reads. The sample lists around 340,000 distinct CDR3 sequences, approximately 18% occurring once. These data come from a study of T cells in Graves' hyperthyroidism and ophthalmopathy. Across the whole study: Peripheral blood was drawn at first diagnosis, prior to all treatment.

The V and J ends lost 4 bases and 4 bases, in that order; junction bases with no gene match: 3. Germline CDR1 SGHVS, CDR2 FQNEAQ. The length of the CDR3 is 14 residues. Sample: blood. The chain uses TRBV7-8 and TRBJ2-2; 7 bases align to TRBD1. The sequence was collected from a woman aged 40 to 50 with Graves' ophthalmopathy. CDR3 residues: CASSSGTVTGELFF. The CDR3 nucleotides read TGTGCCAGCAGCTCTGGGACAGTCACCGGGGAGCTGTTTTTT.